These 23 T cell receptor beta chains came from one sample sequenced in a study of breast tumors, draining lymph nodes, adjacent tissues. A single record per CDR3 protein comes from TCRdb applying MiXCR to the multiplex PCR reads. The sample lists roughly 25,000 distinct CDR3 sequences, 68% occurring once. The sample consisted of tumor-adjacent breast tissue. These receptors originate from a female donor with breast cancer. Some clones in this sample may be carry-over from other donors' samples.

This clonotype was recorded only once. The chain has TRBV5-5 and TRBJ2-7; D gene ambiguous. CDR1 is SGHKS and CDR2 is YYEKEE in the germline V gene (reference sequence). V was clipped by 1 base and J by 5 bases, with 7 bases between them. The CDR3 covers 12 residues. The CDR3 coding sequence is TGTGCCAGCAGCTTGAGCCGGAACGAGCAGTACTTC. Protein: CASSLSRNEQYF.

V gene TRBV2 combines with J gene TRBJ2-7; no clear D. Trimming took 8 bases from V and 0 from J, leaving 17 bases between them. Germline values: CDR1 SNHLY, CDR2 FYNNEI. CDR3 length: 15 amino acids. CDR3 nucleotides: TGTGCCAGCGAAACACCGCCAAAGGGCTCCTACGAGCAGTACTTC. This encodes CASETPPKGSYEQYF.

This clonotype showed up just once. This sequence joins TRBV14 and TRBJ2-7; 8 nucleotides align to TRBD1. Germline CDR1 reads SGHDN; CDR2 reads FVKESK. This CDR3 comprises 14 residues. Trimming took 4 bases from V and 1 from J; bases not matched to a gene: 3. The CDR3 loop is CASSLRTGSYEQYF. CDR3 DNA: TGTGCCAGCAGCCTCCGGACAGGGTCCTACGAGCAGTACTTC.

The genes are TRBV7-9 and TRBJ1-2, with 7 bases lining up with TRBD1. The CDR3 is 15 amino acids. CDR1 is SEHNR, CDR2 FQNEAQ, per germline (reference sequence). The V and J ends lost 5 bases and 1 base, in that order; junction bases with no gene match: 7. CDR3: CASSKQGTFNYGYTF. The CDR3 DNA is TGTGCCAGCAGCAAACAGGGGACCTTTAACTATGGCTACACCTTC.

The chain combines TRBV30 with TRBJ2-5, with D possibly being TRBD1 (6 bases). Looked up from germline, CDR1 is GTSNPN and CDR2 is SVGIG (reference sequence). Trimming removed 1 base from V and 0 bases from J, with 15 bases in between. This CDR3 spans 16 amino acids. For the CDR3, the DNA is TGTGCCTGGAGTGACGAGGGACACCAGTACCAAGAGACCCAGTACTTC. This translates into CAWSDEGHQYQETQYF.

In its sample, this clonotype was seen a few times. The rearrangement links TRBV5-5 to TRBJ1-6; D remains unclear. Germline V gives CDR1 SGHKS, CDR2 YYEKEE (reference sequence). This CDR3 has 14 residues. V was shortened by 4 bases and J by 8 bases, with 13 bases between the two germline ends. The CDR3 spells CASSPTSQDSPLHF. CDR3 nucleotides: TGTGCCAGCAGCCCTACTAGCCAGGATTCACCCCTCCACTTT.

This rearrangement joins TRBV12-3 or TRBV12-4 to TRBJ2-7, with D unclear. The germline V and J ends were trimmed by 3 bases and 3 bases, with 15 bases remaining between them. The CDR3 totals 15 residues. CDR3 sequence reads: CASSFRHGSLYEQYF. CDR3 DNA sequence: TGTGCCAGCAGTTTCCGGCACGGATCCCTCTACGAGCAGTACTTC.

The J gene is TRBJ2-7, the V gene TRBV12-3 or TRBV12-4; TRBD1 is a possible D gene (5 bases). The CDR3 spans 12 residues. Trimming shortened V by 6 bases and J by 0 bases, and 6 bases separated the two germline ends. CDR3 coding DNA: TGTGCCAGCAGGGACAACTCCTACGAGCAGTACTTC. Translation gives CASRDNSYEQYF.

The rearrangement links TRBV7-9 to TRBJ2-5, with TRBD2 matching 8 bases. The length of the CDR3 is 16 residues. Trimming took 1 base from V and 2 from J; bases not matched to a gene: 6. Per the germline V gene, CDR1 is SEHNR and CDR2 is FQNEAQ (reference sequence). The CDR3 DNA sequence: TGTGCCAGCAGCTTAGGTGCGGGGGGACCGCAAGAGACCCAGTACTTC. This translates into CASSLGAGGPQETQYF.

This clonotype was seen a handful of times. V is TRBV12-3 or TRBV12-4 and J is TRBJ2-3, with TRBD2 matching over 7 bases. V dropped 5 bases and J dropped 2; count of bases not matched to a gene: 4. The CDR3 spans 14 residues. The CDR3 region has the DNA TGTGCCAGCAGTCGTAGCGGGCTCACAGATACGCAGTATTTT. It codes for CASSRSGLTDTQYF.

In this sample, this clonotype turned up many times. V gene TRBV7-3 combines with J gene TRBJ2-5; tentative D call: TRBD1 (5 bases). Germline CDR1 reads SGHTA; CDR2 reads FQGTGA. V lost 5 bases to trimming and J lost 4 bases, with 11 bases between them. The CDR3 loop spans 13 amino acids. CDR3 bases: TGTGCCAGCAGCCCCAGTAGGGGAGAGACCCAGTACTTC. The encoded protein is CASSPSRGETQYF.

The chain employs TRBV2 and TRBJ1-2; D possibly corresponds to TRBD1 (6 bases). The V gene's germline CDR1 is SNHLY and CDR2 FYNNEI. The CDR3 runs 15 residues. Trimming stripped 5 bases from V and 8 bases from J, with 21 bases between. CDR3: CASSFIKQGAGGYTF. CDR3 in DNA: TGTGCCAGCAGTTTTATTAAACAGGGTGCGGGCGGCTACACCTTC.

A word on this clonotype: The junction departs from the called germline gene at one end, perhaps through a read error. The chain is built from TRBV7-9 and TRBJ1-2; D gene unclear. Germline lookup yields CDR1 SEHNR and CDR2 FQNEAQ (reference sequence). The length of the CDR3 is 14 residues. The CDR3 sequence is CASSYDGANYGYTF. CDR3 in DNA: TGTGCCAGTAGCTATGACGGAGCTAACTATGGCTACACCTTC.

Relative to its sample, this clonotype is medium-sized (0.01 to 0.1%). The V gene is TRBV12-3 or TRBV12-4, the J gene TRBJ2-2; no clear D. V was shortened by 6 bases and J by 6 bases, with 14 bases between the two germline ends. The CDR3 length is 14 residues. The CDR3 DNA reads as TGTGCCAGCAGCCCTGGAGAGTCTTCCGGGGAGCTGTTTTTT. Amino acid sequence: CASSPGESSGELFF.

The chain joins TRBV5-1 to TRBJ2-3, with 8 bases that match TRBD2. Germline V CDR1 and CDR2: SGHRS, YFSETQ. Trimming at V came to 4 bases and at J to 0 bases, leaving 19 bases not matched to a gene. The CDR3 contains 20 residues. DNA of the CDR3: TGCGCCAGCAGCGGACGGACTAGCAACAACCACATAGGTAGCACAGATACGCAGTATTTT. Protein product: CASSGRTSNNHIGSTDTQYF.

The chain is built from TRBV6-6 and TRBJ1-2; no reliable D call. CDR3 length: 14 amino acids. V lost 0 bases and J 6 bases, leaving 11 bases between the germline ends. The germline V gene encodes CDR1 MNHNY and CDR2 SVGAGI (reference sequence). CDR3 nucleotides: TGTGCCAGCAGTTACTCTAGCCGCATAGATGGCTACACCTTC. Translated: CASSYSSRIDGYTF.

This chain uses TRBV2 with TRBJ2-3; TRBD2 agrees at 10 bases. Germline V gene data show CDR1 as SNHLY and CDR2 as FYNNEI. This CDR3 contains 14 residues. The V gene end was trimmed by 4 bases and the J gene end by 4 bases; junction bases not matched to a gene: 2. The CDR3 DNA reads TGTGCCAGCAGTGGGCTAGCGGGAGCAGATACGCAGTATTTT. It is translated as CASSGLAGADTQYF.

The chain links TRBV15 to TRBJ2-7; D not certain. The CDR3 has 14 residues. The germline gives CDR1 LNHNV, CDR2 YYDKDF (reference sequence). Between the trimmed V and J ends, which lost 0 bases and 2 bases, there was a span of 8 bases. The CDR3 DNA is TGTGCCACCAGCAGAGATCATGTGGCCTACGAGCAGTACTTC. Its protein is CATSRDHVAYEQYF.

This clonotype was seen at least ten times. The chain couples TRBV19 to TRBJ1-5; D might be TRBD1 (6 bases). The CDR3 has 15 residues. Trimming pared 8 bases from V and 7 bases from J, leaving 21 bases between. Per germline, CDR1 LNHDA and CDR2 SQIVND (reference sequence). For the CDR3, the DNA is TGTGCCAGTGCAAACATCTACAGGGCTATACAGCCCCAGCATTTT. It is translated as CASANIYRAIQPQHF. Combining the CDR3 with reference TRBV19 and TRBJ1-5 gives the whole variable domain DGGITQSPKYLFRKEGQNVTLSCEQNLNHDAMYWYRQDPGQGLRLIYYSQIVNDFQKGDIAEGYSVSREKKESFPLTVTSAQKNPTAFYLCASANIYRAIQPQHFGDGTRLSIL.

V and J are TRBV5-6 and TRBJ2-3, with a tentative D call TRBD2 (5 bases). Germline CDR1 is SGHDT and CDR2 is YYEEEE. V lost 3 bases and J 1 base, leaving 12 bases between the germline ends. CDR3 length: 15 residues. The CDR3 DNA is TGTGCCAGCAGCTGGGTGGGTAGCGGCACAGATACGCAGTATTTT. This codes for CASSWVGSGTDTQYF.

This clonotype counts as medium-sized. This chain connects TRBV12-3 or TRBV12-4 to TRBJ1-2, with 10 bases fitting TRBD1. With 6 bases clipped from V and 6 bases from J, the junction kept 13 bases outside the gene matches. CDR3 size: 16 residues. The CDR3 spells CASSQNRQGAVNGYTF. The CDR3 bases are TGTGCCAGCAGCCAGAACCGACAGGGGGCAGTTAATGGCTACACCTTC.

This clonotype was observed once. This chain uses TRBV5-1 with TRBJ1-6; tentatively, D is TRBD1 (5 bases). V was clipped by 1 base and J by 7 bases, with 9 bases between them. The CDR3 consists of 14 residues. CDR1 and CDR2 from the germline V gene are SGHRS and YFSETQ. Here the CDR3 reads CASSLSGKNSPLHF. The CDR3 DNA is TGCGCCAGCAGCTTGTCAGGGAAAAATTCACCCCTCCACTTT.

The J gene is TRBJ2-7, the V gene TRBV19; 9 positions agree with TRBD2. The CDR3 runs to 15 residues. In germline, CDR1 is LNHDA, CDR2 SQIVND (reference sequence). The V and J ends lost 5 bases and 4 bases, in that order; junction bases with no gene match: 9. Written as DNA, the CDR3 is TGTGCCAGTAGTTTGGGACTAGCCCTTCGGTACGAGCAGTACTTC. Translating it yields CASSLGLALRYEQYF. The whole variable domain, filled in from reference TRBV19 and TRBJ2-7, reads DGGITQSPKYLFRKEGQNVTLSCEQNLNHDAMYWYRQDPGQGLRLIYYSQIVNDFQKGDIAEGYSVSREKKESFPLTVTSAQKNPTAFYLCASSLGLALRYEQYFGPGTRLTVT.